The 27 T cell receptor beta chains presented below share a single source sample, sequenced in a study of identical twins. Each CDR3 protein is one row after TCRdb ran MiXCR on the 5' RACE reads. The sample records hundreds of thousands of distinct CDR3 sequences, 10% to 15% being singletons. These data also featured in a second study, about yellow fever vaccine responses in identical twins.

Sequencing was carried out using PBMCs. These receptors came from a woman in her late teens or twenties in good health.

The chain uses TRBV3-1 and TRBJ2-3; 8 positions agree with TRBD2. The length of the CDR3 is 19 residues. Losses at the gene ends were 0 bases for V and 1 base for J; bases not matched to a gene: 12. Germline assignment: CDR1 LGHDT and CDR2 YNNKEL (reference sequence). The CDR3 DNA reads TGTGCCAGCAGCCAAGATCCCGGCGATAGGCGGGGGGGCACAGATACGCAGTATTTT. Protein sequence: CASSQDPGDRRGGTDTQYF.

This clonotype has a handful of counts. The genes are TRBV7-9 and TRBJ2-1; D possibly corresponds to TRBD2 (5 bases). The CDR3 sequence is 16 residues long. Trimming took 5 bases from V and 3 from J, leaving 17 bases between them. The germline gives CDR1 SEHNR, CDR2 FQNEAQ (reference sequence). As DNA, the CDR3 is TGTGCCAGCAGCCTAAACCGACGGGATCTCTACAATGAGCAGTTCTTC. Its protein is CASSLNRRDLYNEQFF.

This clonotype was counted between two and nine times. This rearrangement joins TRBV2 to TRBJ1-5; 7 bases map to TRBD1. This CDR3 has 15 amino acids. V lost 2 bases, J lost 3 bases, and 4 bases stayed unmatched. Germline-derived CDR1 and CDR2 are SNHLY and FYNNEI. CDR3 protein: CASSEMGTANQPQHF. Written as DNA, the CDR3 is TGTGCCAGCAGTGAAATGGGGACAGCCAATCAGCCCCAGCATTTT.

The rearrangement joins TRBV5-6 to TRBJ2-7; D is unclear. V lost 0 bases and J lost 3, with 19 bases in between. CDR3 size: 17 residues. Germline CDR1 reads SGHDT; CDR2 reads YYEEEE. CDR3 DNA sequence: TGTGCCAGCAGCTTGGTATCGGCAGGCCGCGGAAACTACGAGCAGTACTTC. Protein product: CASSLVSAGRGNYEQYF.

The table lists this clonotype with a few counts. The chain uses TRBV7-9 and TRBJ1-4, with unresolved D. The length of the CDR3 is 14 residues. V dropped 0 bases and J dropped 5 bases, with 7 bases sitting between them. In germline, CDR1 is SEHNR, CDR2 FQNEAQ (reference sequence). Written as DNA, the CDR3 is TGTGCCAGCAGCTTAGCATCAGGAAATGAAAAACTGTTTTTT. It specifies CASSLASGNEKLFF.

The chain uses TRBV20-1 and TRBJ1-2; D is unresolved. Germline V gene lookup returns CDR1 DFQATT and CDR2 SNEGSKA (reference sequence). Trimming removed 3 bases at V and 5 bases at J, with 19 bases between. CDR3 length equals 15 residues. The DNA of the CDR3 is TGCAGTGCTAGGACCACAGCAGAGAAAGGATATGGCTACACCTTC. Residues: CSARTTAEKGYGYTF.

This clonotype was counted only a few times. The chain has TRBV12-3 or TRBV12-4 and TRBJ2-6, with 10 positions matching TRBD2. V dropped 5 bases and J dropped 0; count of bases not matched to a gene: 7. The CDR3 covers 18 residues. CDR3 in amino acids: CASSGSGRGLSGANVLTF. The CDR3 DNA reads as TGTGCCAGCAGTGGAAGCGGGAGGGGGCTCTCTGGGGCCAACGTCCTGACTTTC.

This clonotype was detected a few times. CDR3: CATSDLTGTAGELFF. The CDR3, as DNA: TGTGCCACCAGTGATCTAACCGGGACAGCCGGGGAGCTGTTTTTT. This chain joins TRBV24-1 and TRBJ2-2, with 7 bases aligning to TRBD1. CDR3 length equals 15 residues. Trimming cost V 3 bases and J 6 bases; bases outside gene matches: 6. Germline CDR1 reads KGHDR; CDR2 reads SFDVKD.

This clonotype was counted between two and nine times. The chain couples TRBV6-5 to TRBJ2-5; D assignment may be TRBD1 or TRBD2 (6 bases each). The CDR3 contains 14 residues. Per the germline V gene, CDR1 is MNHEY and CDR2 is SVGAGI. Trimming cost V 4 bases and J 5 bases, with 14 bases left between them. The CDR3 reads CASSLAEGVETQYF. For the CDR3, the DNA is TGTGCCAGCAGTTTAGCGGAGGGGGTTGAGACCCAGTACTTC.

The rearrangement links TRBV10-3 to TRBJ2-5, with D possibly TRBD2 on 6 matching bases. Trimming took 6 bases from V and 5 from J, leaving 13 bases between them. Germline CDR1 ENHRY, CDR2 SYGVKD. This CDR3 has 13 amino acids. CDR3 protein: CAIREQAGETQYF. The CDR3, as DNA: TGTGCCATCAGGGAACAGGCGGGGGAGACCCAGTACTTC.

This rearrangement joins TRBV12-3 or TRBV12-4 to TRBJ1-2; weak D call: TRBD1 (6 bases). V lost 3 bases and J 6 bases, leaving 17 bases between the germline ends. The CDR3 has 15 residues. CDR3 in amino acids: CASSLLRGRGDGYTF. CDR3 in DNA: TGTGCCAGCAGTTTGCTCCGGGGGCGCGGAGATGGCTACACCTTC.

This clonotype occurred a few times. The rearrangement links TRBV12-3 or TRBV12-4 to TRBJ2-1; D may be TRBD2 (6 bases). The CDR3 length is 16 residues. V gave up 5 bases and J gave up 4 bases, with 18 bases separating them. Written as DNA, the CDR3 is TGTGCCAGCAGTCCCCCGCGGGGACCGGGATACAATGAGCAGTTCTTC. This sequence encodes CASSPPRGPGYNEQFF.

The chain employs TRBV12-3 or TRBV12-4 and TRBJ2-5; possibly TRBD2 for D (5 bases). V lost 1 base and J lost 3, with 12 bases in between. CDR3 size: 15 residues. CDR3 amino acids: CASSLVGPREETQYF. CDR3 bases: TGTGCCAGCAGTTTAGTAGGACCGCGGGAAGAGACCCAGTACTTC.

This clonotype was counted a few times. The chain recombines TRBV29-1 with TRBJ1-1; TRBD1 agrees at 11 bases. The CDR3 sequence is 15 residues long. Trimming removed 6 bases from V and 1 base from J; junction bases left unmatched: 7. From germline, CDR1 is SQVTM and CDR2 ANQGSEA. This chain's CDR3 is CSVTGTGGQNTEAFF. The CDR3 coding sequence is TGCAGCGTCACCGGGACAGGGGGTCAGAACACTGAAGCTTTCTTT.

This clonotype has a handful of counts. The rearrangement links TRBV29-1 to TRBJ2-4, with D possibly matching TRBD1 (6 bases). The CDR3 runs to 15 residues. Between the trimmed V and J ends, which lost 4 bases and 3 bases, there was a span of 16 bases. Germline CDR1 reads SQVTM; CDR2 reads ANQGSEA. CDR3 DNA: TGCAGCGTTGGGACCGGGACACGACTCAAAAACATTCAGTACTTC. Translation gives CSVGTGTRLKNIQYF.

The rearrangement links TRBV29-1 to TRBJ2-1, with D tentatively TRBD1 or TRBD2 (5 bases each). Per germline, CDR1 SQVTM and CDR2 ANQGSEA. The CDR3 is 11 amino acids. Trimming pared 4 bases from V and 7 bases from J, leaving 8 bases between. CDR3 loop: CSVVGENEQFF. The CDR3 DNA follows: TGCAGCGTTGTGGGGGAGAATGAGCAGTTCTTC.

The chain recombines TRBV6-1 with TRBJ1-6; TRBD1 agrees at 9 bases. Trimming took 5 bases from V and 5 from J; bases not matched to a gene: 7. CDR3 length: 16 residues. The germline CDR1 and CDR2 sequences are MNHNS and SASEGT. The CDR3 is CASSKKQGADNSPLHF. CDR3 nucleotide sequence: TGTGCCAGCAGTAAAAAACAGGGGGCGGATAATTCACCCCTCCACTTT.

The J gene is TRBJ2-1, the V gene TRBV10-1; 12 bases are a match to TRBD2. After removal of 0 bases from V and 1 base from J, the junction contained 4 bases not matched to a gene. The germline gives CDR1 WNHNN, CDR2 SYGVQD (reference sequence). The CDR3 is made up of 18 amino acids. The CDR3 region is CASSESSSGGGSYNEQFF. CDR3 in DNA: TGCGCCAGCAGTGAGTCGTCTAGCGGGGGGGGGTCCTACAATGAGCAGTTCTTC.

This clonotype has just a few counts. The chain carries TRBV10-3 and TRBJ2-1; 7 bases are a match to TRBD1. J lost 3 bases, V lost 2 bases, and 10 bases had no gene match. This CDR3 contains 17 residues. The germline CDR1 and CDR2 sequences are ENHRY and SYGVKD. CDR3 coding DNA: TGTGCCATCAGTGAGAACCCGGGACAGAATAGCTACAATGAGCAGTTCTTC. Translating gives CAISENPGQNSYNEQFF.

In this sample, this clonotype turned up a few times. CDR3 region: CSARKGSGANTEAFF. CDR3 DNA: TGCAGTGCTAGAAAGGGTAGCGGAGCCAACACTGAAGCTTTCTTT. This chain uses TRBV20-1 with TRBJ1-1; D not certain. Between the trimmed V and J ends, which lost 2 bases and 2 bases, there was a span of 15 bases. CDR1 DFQATT and CDR2 SNEGSKA come from the germline V gene (reference sequence). CDR3 length: 15 residues.

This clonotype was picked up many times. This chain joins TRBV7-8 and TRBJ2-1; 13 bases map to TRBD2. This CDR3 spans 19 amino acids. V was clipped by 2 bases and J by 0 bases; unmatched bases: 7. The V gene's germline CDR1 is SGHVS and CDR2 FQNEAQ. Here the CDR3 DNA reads TGTGCCAGCAGCTTATTAGGACTAGCGGGAGTTATCTCCTACAATGAGCAGTTCTTC. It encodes CASSLLGLAGVISYNEQFF. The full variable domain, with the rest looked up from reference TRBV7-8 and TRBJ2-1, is GAGVSQSPRYKVAKRGQDVALRCDPISGHVSLFWYQQALGQGPEFLTYFQNEAQLDKSGLPSDRFFAERPEGSVSTLKIQRTQQEDSAVYLCASSLLGLAGVISYNEQFFGPGTRLTVL.

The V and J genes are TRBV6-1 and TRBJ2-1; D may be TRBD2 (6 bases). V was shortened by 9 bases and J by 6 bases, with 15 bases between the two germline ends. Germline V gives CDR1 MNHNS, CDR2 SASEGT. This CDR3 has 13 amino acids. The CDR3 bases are TGTGCCAGTACGGGAGTCCCCTCCAATGAGCAGTTCTTC. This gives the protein CASTGVPSNEQFF.

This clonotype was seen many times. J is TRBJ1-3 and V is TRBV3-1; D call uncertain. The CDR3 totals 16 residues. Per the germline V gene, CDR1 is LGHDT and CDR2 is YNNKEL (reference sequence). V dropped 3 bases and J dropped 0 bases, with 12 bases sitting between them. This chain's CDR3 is CASSQADGSSGNTIYF. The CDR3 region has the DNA TGTGCCAGCAGCCAGGCTGACGGGAGCTCTGGAAACACCATATATTTT.

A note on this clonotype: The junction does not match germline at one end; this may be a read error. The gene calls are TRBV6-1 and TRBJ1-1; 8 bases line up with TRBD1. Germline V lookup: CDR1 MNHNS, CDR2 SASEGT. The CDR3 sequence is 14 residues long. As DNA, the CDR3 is TGTGCCAGCAGGGAAGACAGGGGCTATACTGAAGCTTTCTTT. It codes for CASREDRGYTEAFF.

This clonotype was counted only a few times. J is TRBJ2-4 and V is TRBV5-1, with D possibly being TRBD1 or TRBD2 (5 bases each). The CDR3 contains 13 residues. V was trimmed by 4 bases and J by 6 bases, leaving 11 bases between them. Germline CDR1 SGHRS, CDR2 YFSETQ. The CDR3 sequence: CASSREGTNIQYF. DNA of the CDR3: TGCGCCAGCAGCCGCGAGGGGACAAACATTCAGTACTTC.

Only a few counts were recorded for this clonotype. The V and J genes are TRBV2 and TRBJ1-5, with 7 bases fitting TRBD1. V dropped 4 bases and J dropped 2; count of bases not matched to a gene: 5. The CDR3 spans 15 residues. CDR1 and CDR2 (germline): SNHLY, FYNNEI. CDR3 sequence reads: CASSGQGSGNQPQHF. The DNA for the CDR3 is TGTGCCAGCAGTGGACAGGGAAGTGGCAATCAGCCCCAGCATTTT.

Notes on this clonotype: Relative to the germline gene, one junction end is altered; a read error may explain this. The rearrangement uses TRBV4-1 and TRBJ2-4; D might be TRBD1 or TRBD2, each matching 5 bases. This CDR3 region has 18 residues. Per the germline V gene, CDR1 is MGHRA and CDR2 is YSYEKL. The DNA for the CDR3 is TGCGCCAGCAGCCAAGGGGGGAACCTTCGACTGGCCAAAAACATTCAGAACTTC. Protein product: CASSQGGNLRLAKNIQNF.